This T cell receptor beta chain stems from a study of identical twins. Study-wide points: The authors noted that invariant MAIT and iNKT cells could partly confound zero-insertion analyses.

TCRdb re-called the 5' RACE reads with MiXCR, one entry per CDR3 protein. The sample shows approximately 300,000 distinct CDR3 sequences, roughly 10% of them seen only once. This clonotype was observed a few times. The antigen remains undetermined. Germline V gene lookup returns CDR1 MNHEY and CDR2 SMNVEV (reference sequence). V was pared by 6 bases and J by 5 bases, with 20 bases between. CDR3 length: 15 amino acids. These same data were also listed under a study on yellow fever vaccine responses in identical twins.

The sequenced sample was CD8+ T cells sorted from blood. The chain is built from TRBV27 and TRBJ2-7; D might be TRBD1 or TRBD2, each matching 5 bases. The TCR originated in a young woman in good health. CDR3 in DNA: TGTGCCAGCAGAGGGGAGATGCGGGTCGCGGACGAGCAGTACTTC. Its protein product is CASRGEMRVADEQYF.